This section outlines one TCR beta chain sequence together with its context. The data are from a study of blood T cell repertoires in COVID-19. Study summary: Italy, Spain and the United States were the sources of the convalescent and acute COVID-19 samples. Nucleic acid was either cDNA or gDNA, and it came from T cells, B-cell-depleted T cells, or PBMCs.

Original processing methods: Reference gene primer amplification in the assay estimated nucleated cell counts. Sequencing was performed with immunoSEQ multiplex PCR; in TCRdb, only in-frame clones are kept and a portion is missing. The V and J calls and the clone size are those of that table, but D and trimming were determined from the DNA. The sample gives some 160,000 clones, roughly 90% of which show up once; approximately 2.8% is in the top ten. The clonotype originates from a man aged 60 to 69 with acute or convalescent COVID-19. Sequenced material: peripheral blood.

CDR3 sequence reads: CASSYLGRDREAFF. Written as DNA, the CDR3 is TGTGCCAGCAGTTACTTAGGCCGGGACAGGGAAGCTTTCTTT. The chain links TRBV6-5 to TRBJ1-1, with 8 bases aligning to TRBD1. There are 14 residues in the CDR3. J lost 8 bases, V lost 1 base, and 6 bases had no gene match. Germline V gene data show CDR1 as MNHEY and CDR2 as SVGAGI.